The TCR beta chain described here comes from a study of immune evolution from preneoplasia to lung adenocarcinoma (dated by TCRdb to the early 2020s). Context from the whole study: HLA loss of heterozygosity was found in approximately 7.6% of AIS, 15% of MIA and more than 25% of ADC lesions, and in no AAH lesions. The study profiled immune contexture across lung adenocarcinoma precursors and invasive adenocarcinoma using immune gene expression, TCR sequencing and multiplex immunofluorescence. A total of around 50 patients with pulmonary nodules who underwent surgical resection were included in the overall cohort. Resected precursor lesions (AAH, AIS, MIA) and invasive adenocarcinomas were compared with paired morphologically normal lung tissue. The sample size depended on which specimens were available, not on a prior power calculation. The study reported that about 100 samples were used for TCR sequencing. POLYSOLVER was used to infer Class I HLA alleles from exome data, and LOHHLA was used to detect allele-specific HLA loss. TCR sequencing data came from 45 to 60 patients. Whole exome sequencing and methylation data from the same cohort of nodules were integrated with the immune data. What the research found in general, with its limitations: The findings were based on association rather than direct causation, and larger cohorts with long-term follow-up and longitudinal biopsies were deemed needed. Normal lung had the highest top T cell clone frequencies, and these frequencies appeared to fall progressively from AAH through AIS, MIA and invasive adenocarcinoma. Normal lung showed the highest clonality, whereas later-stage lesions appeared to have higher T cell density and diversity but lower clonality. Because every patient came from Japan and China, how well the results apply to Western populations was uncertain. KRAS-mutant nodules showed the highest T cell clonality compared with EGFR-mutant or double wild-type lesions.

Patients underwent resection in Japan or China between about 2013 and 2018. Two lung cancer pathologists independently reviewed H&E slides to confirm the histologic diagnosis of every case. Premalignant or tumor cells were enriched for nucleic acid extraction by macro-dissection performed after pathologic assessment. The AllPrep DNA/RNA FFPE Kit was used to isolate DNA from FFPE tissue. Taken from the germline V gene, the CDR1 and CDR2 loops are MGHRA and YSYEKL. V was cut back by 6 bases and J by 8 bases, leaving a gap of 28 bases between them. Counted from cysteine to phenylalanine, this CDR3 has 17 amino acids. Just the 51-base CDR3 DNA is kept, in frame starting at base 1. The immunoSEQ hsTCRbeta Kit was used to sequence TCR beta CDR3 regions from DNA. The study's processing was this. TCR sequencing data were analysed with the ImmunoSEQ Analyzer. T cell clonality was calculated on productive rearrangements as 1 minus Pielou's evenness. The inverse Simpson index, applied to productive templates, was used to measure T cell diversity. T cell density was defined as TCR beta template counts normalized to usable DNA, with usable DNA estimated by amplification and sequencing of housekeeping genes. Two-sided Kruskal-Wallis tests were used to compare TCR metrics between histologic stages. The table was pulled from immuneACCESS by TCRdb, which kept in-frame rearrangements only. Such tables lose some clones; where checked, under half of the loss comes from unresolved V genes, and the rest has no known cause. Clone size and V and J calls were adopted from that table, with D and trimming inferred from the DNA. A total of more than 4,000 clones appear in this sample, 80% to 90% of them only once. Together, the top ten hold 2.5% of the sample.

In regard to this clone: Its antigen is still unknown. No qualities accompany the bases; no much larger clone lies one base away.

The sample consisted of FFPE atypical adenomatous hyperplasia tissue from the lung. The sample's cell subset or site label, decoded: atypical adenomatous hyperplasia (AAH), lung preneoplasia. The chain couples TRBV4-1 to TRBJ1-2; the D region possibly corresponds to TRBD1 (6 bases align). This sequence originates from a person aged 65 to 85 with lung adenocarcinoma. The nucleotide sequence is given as TGCGCCAGCAGACGGGGGGGGGCGGGTATGGGAGATTACGGCTACACCTTC. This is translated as CASRRGGAGMGDYGYTF.